This T cell receptor beta chain was documented in a study of blood T cells in healthy people across ages (dated by TCRdb to the mid-2010s). With regard to the full study: In model experiments, template switching captured about one uniquely barcoded TCR beta cDNA molecule for every two T cells. Using deep sequencing normalized with unique cDNA molecular identifiers, the study measured how TCR beta repertoire diversity changes with age. The donors were divided into four age groups: young (average about 15 years), middle-aged (about 40), aged (62) and long-lived (roughly 82). Two additional independent replicas of 1 million unique cDNA reads from the same blood draw were analyzed for two donors (one aged 18 to 30 and one aged 80 or older). To avoid experimental bias, donors of different ages were spread randomly across the sequencing lanes. Paper-wide results and their limitations: There was a strong correlation between observed TCR beta diversity and the percentage of naive T cells measured by flow cytometry. Compared with the aged group, the long-lived group had more naive CD4+ T cells, fewer expanded clones and increased TCR diversity, suggesting age selection. Observed TCR beta diversity per million T cells fell roughly linearly with age, and a significant reduction was already apparent by age around 39. Because profiling used bulk unsorted PBMCs, naive and antigen-experienced compartments could not be compared conclusively. Donor CMV infection status was unknown, potentially confounding age-related changes in expanded clonotypes. Estimates of total diversity based on one million sequenced T cells were considered lower bounds and underestimates.

To prepare the library, 5' RACE was applied. Data came from an Illumina HiSeq 2500. A second PCR of roughly 7 to 12 cycles was run with a J-beta primer mix and a sample-barcoded 5' primer. A unique molecular identifier was introduced onto each TCR beta cDNA molecule by a template-switch 5' adaptor carrying 12 random nucleotides. Each sample yielded at least 2.5 million CDR3-containing paired-end reads. The Mint cDNA synthesis kit, primed by a TRBC-specific oligonucleotide, was used to synthesize first-strand cDNA from all RNA. After uracil-DNA glycosylase treatment, a first 18-cycle PCR used universal primers M1SS and BC2_uni_R on all cDNA. The published analysis was carried out like this. Each sample was normalized by randomly selecting 1 million high-quality reads, each carrying a distinct molecular identifier. Instead of being binned into consensus sequences, reads that shared molecular identifiers were thrown out. MiTCR, run with a Q25 quality threshold and the strictest error-elimination algorithm, handled CDR3 identification, clonotype clustering and error correction. Lower-bound total TCR beta diversity was estimated with a nonparametric unseen species model using Euler transformation. The public sequencing data were trimmed at Q25 with fastp and processed into clonotypes with MiXCR by TCRdb, which kept only in-frame beta chains. Each record represents a unique CDR3 protein, reported with the most common genes and DNA among its rows. The V and J calls, along with clone size, are taken from TCRdb and not from the paper's own processing. The sample table holds approximately 700,000 distinct CDR3 sequences, of which roughly 32% were seen once. 15% of the sample is taken by the ten largest.

In the case of this clonotype: Its antigen is not yet known. Nothing much larger sits one base from this clone, and base qualities are not available.

Its CDR3 holds 16 amino acids, cysteine through phenylalanine. Of the read, only the CDR3 DNA is kept; its 48 bases are in frame from base 1. A distance of 20 bases separates the germline ends of V and J, which lose 4 bases and 7 bases respectively. The germline V gene gives CDR1 as SNHLY and CDR2 as FYNNEI. Systemically healthy Caucasian individuals from Russia, approximately 39 in total and aged 6 to 90 years, were included as donors. Each donor gave about 9.2 milliliters of peripheral blood, drawn into EDTA-treated Vacutainer tubes. Ficoll-Paque density-gradient centrifugation was used to isolate PBMCs, with at least 6.5 million per sample. Total RNA, at least 6 micrograms per sample, was extracted from PBMCs with Trizol reagent. Naive CD45RAhigh/CD27high T cell percentages were measured by flow cytometry on a PBMC aliquot from every donor.

This TCR came from a woman aged 80 or older in good health. Donor details come from another sample of the same person, matched by shared clones. The chain uses TRBV2 and TRBJ2-1; perhaps TRBD2 is the D gene, with 6 bases matching. Sequenced input: blood. Here the CDR3 is given as CASSVPIAGSENEQFF. The nucleotide sequence is TGTGCCAGCAGTGTCCCAATCGCGGGGTCCGAGAATGAGCAGTTCTTC.